These 20 T cell receptor beta chains share one sample of origin, sequenced in a study of identical twins. TCRdb re-derived calls from the 5' RACE reads in MiXCR, one entry per CDR3 protein. The sample lists under 400,000 distinct CDR3 sequences; around 9.7% were seen once. Sequenced input: naive T cells sorted from blood. These TCRs come from a woman between 45 and 65 years old in good health.

In this sample, this clonotype turned up a few times. V usage is TRBV3-1 and J usage is TRBJ2-5; 10 nucleotides line up with TRBD2. Germline assignment: CDR1 LGHDT and CDR2 YNNKEL (reference sequence). This CDR3 comprises 18 residues. V dropped 0 bases and J dropped 4; count of bases not matched to a gene: 11. CDR3 nucleotides: TGTGCCAGCAGCCAAGAACGAGAAGCGGGAGGGCTAGGAGAGACCCAGTACTTC. Protein: CASSQEREAGGLGETQYF.

A few counts support this clonotype. This sequence joins TRBV24-1 and TRBJ1-2, with D uncertain. The germline V gene encodes CDR1 KGHDR and CDR2 SFDVKD. V was pared by 4 bases and J by 4 bases, with 6 bases between. The CDR3 is 12 residues long. The CDR3 DNA follows: TGTGCCACCAGTGAGTCACGCTATGGCTACACCTTC. It specifies CATSESRYGYTF.

This rearrangement joins TRBV6-6 to TRBJ1-6; 8 positions match TRBD1. Germline CDR1 MNHNY, CDR2 SVGAGI (reference sequence). The trim removed 7 bases at V and 2 bases at J, leaving 4 bases unmatched. The CDR3 is 15 residues long. The CDR3 sequence is CASNGQGPYNSPLHF. The CDR3 DNA reads TGTGCCAGCAATGGACAGGGTCCCTATAATTCACCCCTCCACTTT.

This sequence joins TRBV4-1 and TRBJ2-1; no reliable D call. Deletions cut 1 base from V and 6 bases from J, with 13 bases between. Looked up from germline, CDR1 is MGHRA and CDR2 is YSYEKL. The CDR3 has 15 amino acids. The CDR3 DNA follows: TGCGCCAGCAGCCAAGTAACACCTGGCGTCAATGAGCAGTTCTTC. As protein: CASSQVTPGVNEQFF.

This chain uses TRBV10-3 with TRBJ2-7; 11 nucleotides align to TRBD1. From germline, CDR1 is ENHRY and CDR2 SYGVKD. This CDR3 is 15 amino acids long. Trimming at V came to 5 bases and at J to 1 base, leaving 4 bases not matched to a gene. CDR3 sequence: CAISTGTGGSYEQYF. In DNA form, the CDR3 reads TGTGCCATCAGTACCGGGACAGGGGGGTCCTACGAGCAGTACTTC.

V gene TRBV20-1 combines with J gene TRBJ2-7; TRBD1 is a possible D gene (7 bases). Per germline, CDR1 DFQATT and CDR2 SNEGSKA (reference sequence). V dropped 1 base and J dropped 3 bases, with 13 bases sitting between them. This CDR3 has 14 amino acids. CDR3 region: CSARGGQGGYEQYF. The CDR3 DNA is TGCAGTGCTAGAGGAGGGCAGGGGGGCTACGAGCAGTACTTC.

This clonotype has ten or more counts. The chain links TRBV6-2 or TRBV6-3 to TRBJ2-1, with TRBD2 identical over 7 bases. Germline CDR1 reads MNHEY; CDR2 reads SVGEGT. The CDR3 loop spans 16 amino acids. The V gene end was trimmed by 6 bases and the J gene end by 5 bases; junction bases not matched to a gene: 13. The CDR3 is CASSTLGRTRNNEQFF. The CDR3 region has the DNA TGTGCCAGCAGCACACTCGGGAGGACGCGGAACAATGAGCAGTTCTTC.

The chain has TRBV27 and TRBJ2-5; tentative D call: TRBD1 (6 bases). V lost 3 bases, J lost 5 bases, and 13 bases lay in between. Germline V gene data show CDR1 as MNHEY and CDR2 as SMNVEV (reference sequence). CDR3 length: 14 residues. In DNA, the CDR3 is TGTGCCAGCAGTTTCTTGGGGGCCTGGGAGACCCAGTACTTC. Protein sequence: CASSFLGAWETQYF.

This clonotype was found a few times. The V call is TRBV6-6, the J call TRBJ1-4; 7 bases map to TRBD1. Germline V lookup: CDR1 MNHNY, CDR2 SVGAGI (reference sequence). There are 15 residues in the CDR3. V lost 6 bases to trimming and J lost 4 bases; unmatched junction nucleotides: 8. The CDR3 protein is CASREGTANNEKLFF. Here the CDR3 DNA reads TGTGCCAGCAGAGAAGGGACAGCTAATAATGAAAAACTGTTTTTT.

The chain is built from TRBV29-1 and TRBJ2-6; perhaps D is TRBD1 or TRBD2 (6 bases each). V lost 7 bases to trimming and J lost 0 bases, with 19 bases between them. The CDR3 consists of 17 residues. Germline V gives CDR1 SQVTM, CDR2 ANQGSEA. CDR3 protein: CSAPRRDIRSGANVLTF. For the CDR3, the DNA is TGCAGCGCCCCGCGGCGGGACATTCGCTCTGGGGCCAACGTCCTGACTTTC.

This clonotype has a count of ten or more. V usage is TRBV4-1 and J usage is TRBJ2-3, with D possibly TRBD2 on 7 matching bases. Germline CDR1 and CDR2: MGHRA and YSYEKL. This CDR3 has 16 amino acids. V lost 6 bases and J lost 2, with 18 bases in between. The chain's CDR3 is CASRMLGGRPTDTQYF. The DNA for the CDR3 is TGCGCCAGCAGGATGTTGGGGGGGCGCCCCACAGATACGCAGTATTTT.

The chain links TRBV6-2 or TRBV6-3 to TRBJ1-1, with D perhaps TRBD1 (6 bases). The germline CDR1 and CDR2 sequences are MNHEY and SVGEGT. This CDR3 spans 10 amino acids. V was trimmed by 8 bases and J by 8 bases, leaving 9 bases between them. The CDR3 spells CASSGHEAFF. CDR3 nucleotides: TGTGCCAGCTCGGGACACGAAGCTTTCTTT.

This clonotype was observed a handful of times. The chain uses TRBV5-5 and TRBJ1-3; 8 bases are shared with TRBD1. V shed 4 bases, J shed 0 bases, and the junction held 3 bases outside the gene matches. Germline V gives CDR1 SGHKS, CDR2 YYEKEE (reference sequence). CDR3 size: 15 residues. The CDR3 nucleotides read TGTGCCAGCAGCGGGACAGGACTCTCTGGAAACACCATATATTTT. Protein sequence: CASSGTGLSGNTIYF.

The chain employs TRBV29-1 and TRBJ2-1; D is undetermined. The CDR3 is 12 residues long. V lost 5 bases to trimming and J lost 3 bases, with 8 bases between them. Germline V gene lookup returns CDR1 SQVTM and CDR2 ANQGSEA. The CDR3 spells CSVHQGYNEQFF. For the CDR3, the DNA is TGCAGCGTTCATCAAGGCTACAATGAGCAGTTCTTC.

There are a few counts of this clonotype. The V and J genes are TRBV12-3 or TRBV12-4 and TRBJ2-1; either TRBD1 or TRBD2 may fit D (6 bases each). The CDR3 loop spans 17 amino acids. Deletions cut 4 bases from V and 5 bases from J, with 21 bases between. As DNA, the CDR3 is TGTGCCAGCAGTTCCCCCGGGGGCTCCTGGTGGGACAATGAGCAGTTCTTC. Translation gives CASSSPGGSWWDNEQFF.

The table lists this clonotype with a few counts. This rearrangement joins TRBV5-1 to TRBJ2-3, with TRBD2 matching 13 bases. Per the germline V gene, CDR1 is SGHRS and CDR2 is YFSETQ. V gave up 3 bases and J gave up 3 bases; unmatched junction bases: 4. This CDR3 is built from 16 residues. The CDR3 bases are TGCGCCAGCAGCTGGGGACTAGCGGGACGGACAGATACGCAGTATTTT. Translated: CASSWGLAGRTDTQYF.

This clonotype was found many times. V is TRBV12-3 or TRBV12-4 and J is TRBJ2-5, with D hard to call. CDR3 size: 15 residues. Trimming took off 5 bases at V and 1 base at J, with 14 bases between the two ends. CDR3 in amino acids: CASSRTLGPQETQYF. CDR3 bases: TGTGCCAGCAGTCGAACCCTGGGCCCCCAAGAGACCCAGTACTTC.

The chain couples TRBV7-2 to TRBJ2-5; D gene unclear. CDR1 and CDR2 (germline): SGHTA, FQGNSA. The CDR3 has 14 residues. V lost 3 bases and J lost 5, with 13 bases in between. CDR3 coding DNA: TGTGCCAGCAGCTTGGGTGGTGGCCCGGAGACCCAGTACTTC. This codes for CASSLGGGPETQYF.

This clonotype was found a few times. The rearrangement joins TRBV4-1 to TRBJ1-1; D gene unclear. The CDR3 has 16 amino acids. V dropped 3 bases and J dropped 5 bases, with 19 bases sitting between them. Germline CDR1 MGHRA, CDR2 YSYEKL. The CDR3 DNA is TGCGCCAGCAGCCATTATACCGTCGGGAGCGGGACTGAAGCTTTCTTT. Its protein product is CASSHYTVGSGTEAFF.

The chain has TRBV10-3 and TRBJ2-7; TRBD2 aligns across 11 bases. Germline V gives CDR1 ENHRY, CDR2 SYGVKD. The CDR3 extends over 17 amino acids. J gave up 6 bases and V 5 bases, and 15 bases lay outside the gene matches. This CDR3 reads CAISLTGAIAGGREQYF. The CDR3 DNA sequence: TGTGCCATCAGTCTGACAGGGGCCATAGCGGGAGGGCGCGAGCAGTACTTC.